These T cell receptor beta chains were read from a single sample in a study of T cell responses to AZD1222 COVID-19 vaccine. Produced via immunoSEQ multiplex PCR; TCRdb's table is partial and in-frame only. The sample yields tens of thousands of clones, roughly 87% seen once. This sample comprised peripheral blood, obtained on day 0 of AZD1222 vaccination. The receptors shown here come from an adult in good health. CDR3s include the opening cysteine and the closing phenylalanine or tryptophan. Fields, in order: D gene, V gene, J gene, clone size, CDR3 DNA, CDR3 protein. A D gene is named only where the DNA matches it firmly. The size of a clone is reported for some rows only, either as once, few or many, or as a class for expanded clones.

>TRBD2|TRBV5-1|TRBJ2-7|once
TGCGCCAGCAGCTTGGAGTCTAGCGGGACCTACGAGCAGTACTTC
CASSLESSGTYEQYF
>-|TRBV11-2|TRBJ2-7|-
TGTGCCAGCAGCCCCACGTTTCGCGAGCAGTACTTC
CASSPTFREQYF
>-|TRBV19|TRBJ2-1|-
TGTGCCAGTGCGGATTACAATGAGCAGTTCTTC
CASADYNEQFF
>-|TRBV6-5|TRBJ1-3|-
TGTGCCAGCAGCCCAGCTGGAAACACCATATATTTT
CASSPAGNTIYF
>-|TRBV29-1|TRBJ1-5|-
TGCAGCGTTCTTTTGAATAGCAATCAGCCCCAGCATTTT
CSVLLNSNQPQHF
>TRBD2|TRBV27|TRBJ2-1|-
TGTGCCAGCAGTTTATGGGGCGGGACTAGCGGGAGGAGCAATGAGCAGTTCTTC
CASSLWGGTSGRSNEQFF
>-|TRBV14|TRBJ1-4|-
TGTGCCAGCAGCCACGAACAGGATTACGAAAAACTGTTTTTT
CASSHEQDYEKLFF
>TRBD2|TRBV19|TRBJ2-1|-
TGTGCCAGTAGTATACCGAGCGGGAGGGCTAGTGAGCAGTTCTTC
CASSIPSGRASEQFF
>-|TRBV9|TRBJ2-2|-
TGTGCCAGCAGAAAGGGAGTTGCGAACACCGGGGAGCTGTTTTTT
CASRKGVANTGELFF
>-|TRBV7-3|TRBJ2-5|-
TGTGCCAGCAGCTTAGGGCAGAAAGAGACCCAGTACTTC
CASSLGQKETQYF
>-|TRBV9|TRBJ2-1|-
TGTGCCAGCAGCGTCGCGAATTACAATGAGCAGTTCTTC
CASSVANYNEQFF
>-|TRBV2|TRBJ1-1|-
TGTGCCTCACTCGAAATTCGGAACACTGAAGCTTTCTTT
CASLEIRNTEAFF
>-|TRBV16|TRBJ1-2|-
TGTGCCAGCAGCCAACGGGGGCAGGGAAATCGCGGCTACACCTTC
CASSQRGQGNRGYTF
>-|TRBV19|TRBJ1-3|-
TGTGCCAGTAGTAACCCTCGTGGGGGGCCAAGGAACACCATATATTTT
CASSNPRGGPRNTIYF
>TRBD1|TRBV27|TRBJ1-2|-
TGTGCCAGCAGTCCGACGACAGGGAACTATGGCTACACCTTC
CASSPTTGNYGYTF
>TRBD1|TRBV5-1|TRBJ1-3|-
TGCGCCAGCAGCTCGAGACAGGGCTCCTCTGGAAACACCATATATTTT
CASSSRQGSSGNTIYF
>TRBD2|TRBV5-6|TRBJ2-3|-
TGTGCCAGCAGCTTGTGGCGGGAGAGTAACACAGATACGCAGTATTTT
CASSLWRESNTDTQYF
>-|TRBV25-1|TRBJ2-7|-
TGTGCCAGCAGTGAAGGGTCTCCCGAGCAGTACTTC
CASSEGSPEQYF
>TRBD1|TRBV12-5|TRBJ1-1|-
TGTGCTAGTGGTTTGGGCCGGGACAGCGAAGCTTTCTTT
CASGLGRDSEAFF
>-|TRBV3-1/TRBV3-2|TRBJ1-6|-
TGTGCCAGCAGCCGACGGGGGGAGGATTCACCCCTCCACTTT
CASSRRGEDSPLHF
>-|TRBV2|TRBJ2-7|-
TGTGCCAGCAGTGGGAGTACAGGTTCCTACGAGCAGTACTTC
CASSGSTGSYEQYF
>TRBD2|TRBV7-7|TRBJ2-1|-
TGTGCTAGCAGCCAGAGGGAGGGCCCCTACAATGAGCAGTTCTTC
CASSQREGPYNEQFF
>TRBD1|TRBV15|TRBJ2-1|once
TGTGCCACCAGCGAGTCGCCGGGACAGGTTGAGTTCTTC
CATSESPGQVEFF
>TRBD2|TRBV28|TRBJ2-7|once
TGTGCCAGCAGTCCTCATAAAGCGGGATCCCCCCACGAGCAGTACTTC
CASSPHKAGSPHEQYF
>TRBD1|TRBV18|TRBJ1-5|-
TGTGCCAGCTCACCAAGGGTACAGGGGGCGCCCGGTCAGCCCCAGCATTTT
CASSPRVQGAPGQPQHF
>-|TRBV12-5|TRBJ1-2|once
TGTGCTAGTGGTTTTGCTCTCCCCGGGCTAGCTAACTATGGCTACACCTTC
CASGFALPGLANYGYTF
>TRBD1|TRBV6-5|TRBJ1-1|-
TGTGCCAGCAGTACACCGGGACAGGTCGGAGCTTTCTTT
CASSTPGQVGAFF
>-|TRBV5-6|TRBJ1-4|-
TGTGCCAGCAGCCGAAACTTCCAAAAGAAACTGTTTTTT
CASSRNFQKKLFF
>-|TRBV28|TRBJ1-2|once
TGTGCCAGCAGTAACTGGGGCTACACCTTC
CASSNWGYTF
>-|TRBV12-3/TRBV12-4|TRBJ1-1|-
TGTGCCAGCAGTTTAGTGGGAGGCACTGAAGCTTTCTTT
CASSLVGGTEAFF